These 15 T cell receptor beta chains share one sample of origin, sequenced in a study of T cells in Graves' hyperthyroidism and ophthalmopathy (dated by TCRdb to about 2019). Libraries were constructed by multiplex PCR. TCRdb lists the instrument as Illumina HiSeq 2000. Amplification of TCR beta CDR3 regions was carried out from RNA transcripts. For the first round of RT-PCR on the TCR CDR3, the HTBI primer set was used together with the Qiagen OneStep RT-PCR kit. TCRdb reanalyzed the raw reads on its own, using fastp at Q25 for trimming and MiXCR for clone calling, and kept in-frame beta chains. CDR3 protein sequences are deduplicated, and each keeps its most common genes and DNA. This sample lists 600,000 to 800,000 distinct CDR3 sequences; 35% were detected once. The top ten clones comprise roughly 30% of the sample. What was sequenced was blood. The receptors here all came from a woman between 40 and 55 years old with Graves' hyperthyroidism.

This clonotype showed up many times. This chain joins TRBV10-2 and TRBJ1-5; no clear D. Deletions cut 0 bases from V and 5 bases from J, with 14 bases between. The CDR3 length is 16 residues. CDR1 WSHSY and CDR2 SAAADI come from the germline V gene. CDR3 in DNA: TGCGCCAGCAGTGAGTCGACTCGTGGGCACGATCAGCCCCAGCATTTT. Translating gives CASSESTRGHDQPQHF.

The V gene is TRBV12-3 or TRBV12-4, the J gene TRBJ2-7; 8 positions agree with TRBD2. V dropped 6 bases and J dropped 5; count of bases not matched to a gene: 6. The length of the CDR3 is 13 residues. The CDR3 here is CASRTGGPNEQYF. DNA for the CDR3: TGTGCCAGCAGGACGGGAGGGCCCAACGAGCAGTACTTC.

The chain combines TRBV7-2 with TRBJ2-7, with 9 bases matching TRBD2. The CDR3 contains 16 residues. Trimming cost V 1 base and J 0 bases; bases outside gene matches: 4. The germline V gene encodes CDR1 SGHTA and CDR2 FQGNSA. CDR3 DNA sequence: TGTGCCAGCAGCTTAGGCAGTAGCGGGGGCTCCTACGAGCAGTACTTC. Translated, it gives CASSLGSSGGSYEQYF.

This chain connects TRBV5-1 to TRBJ1-2, with D perhaps matching TRBD1 (6 bases). This CDR3 is 13 amino acids long. Trimming took 4 bases from V and 13 from J, leaving 20 bases between them. Germline V CDR1 and CDR2: SGHRS, YFSETQ. CDR3 residues: CASSTGQIPLSTF. The CDR3 DNA reads as TGCGCCAGCAGCACCGGACAGATCCCACTTAGCACCTTC.

This clonotype was detected many times. V usage is TRBV9 and J usage is TRBJ1-2; TRBD1 matches 8 bases. The CDR3 covers 17 residues. Germline lookup yields CDR1 SGDLS and CDR2 YYNGEE. The V gene end was trimmed by 3 bases and the J gene end by 1 base; junction bases not matched to a gene: 11. The CDR3 region is CASSERQGAEFNYGYTF. The CDR3 nucleotides are TGTGCCAGCAGCGAGCGGCAGGGGGCTGAGTTTAACTATGGCTACACCTTC.

This clonotype was observed many times. The chain has TRBV19 and TRBJ1-5, with 10 bases matching TRBD1. The CDR3 length is 14 residues. Losses at the gene ends were 7 bases for V and 3 bases for J; bases not matched to a gene: 3. Germline V lookup: CDR1 LNHDA, CDR2 SQIVND (reference sequence). The CDR3 loop reads CASTGTGANQPQHF. CDR3 bases: TGTGCCAGTACGGGGACAGGGGCCAATCAGCCCCAGCATTTT.

This rearrangement joins TRBV10-2 to TRBJ1-5; the match to TRBD1 covers 7 bases. With V trimmed by 1 base and J by 6 bases, 18 bases remained unmatched. Looked up from germline, CDR1 is WSHSY and CDR2 is SAAADI. The CDR3 has 19 amino acids. This chain's CDR3 is CASSELPGTRTGVFQPQHF. CDR3 coding DNA: TGCGCCAGCAGTGAGTTACCGGGGACTCGTACAGGGGTGTTTCAGCCCCAGCATTTT.

The sample holds one count of this clonotype. The V gene is TRBV29-1, the J gene TRBJ2-7; D unresolved. Germline V gives CDR1 SQVTM, CDR2 ANQGSEA. V dropped 4 bases and J dropped 1 base, with 14 bases sitting between them. The CDR3 runs 14 residues. In nucleotides, the CDR3 is TGCAGCGTTGGCGAGAAATCGGTTTCCTACGAGCAGTACTTC. Its protein product is CSVGEKSVSYEQYF.

This clonotype was detected many times. The gene calls are TRBV2 and TRBJ1-2; D not certain. This CDR3 is 12 amino acids long. Germline V CDR1 and CDR2: SNHLY, FYNNEI. Between the trimmed V and J ends, which lost 11 bases and 8 bases, there was a span of 18 bases. CDR3 residues: CASRRAGRGYTF. CDR3 DNA sequence: TGTGCCTCCCGGCGGGCAGGCAGAGGCTACACCTTC.

This clonotype was recorded at least ten times. CDR3 residues: CASSQTDRVTQPQHF. DNA of the CDR3: TGTGCCAGCAGCCAAACGGACAGGGTCACTCAGCCCCAGCATTTT. The chain combines TRBV9 with TRBJ1-5; the match to TRBD1 covers 8 bases. Germline values: CDR1 SGDLS, CDR2 YYNGEE. The ends lost 4 bases at V and 6 bases at J; junction bases unmatched: 9. The CDR3 has 15 amino acids.

At least ten counts were recorded for this clonotype. The chain has TRBV19 and TRBJ1-1; the D is unclear. Germline V gene sequence: CDR1 LNHDA, CDR2 SQIVND (reference sequence). The CDR3 length is 13 residues. V was clipped by 8 bases and J by 1 base, with 11 bases between them. The CDR3 sequence is CASFGEPNTEAFF. In nucleotides, the CDR3 is TGTGCCAGTTTCGGGGAGCCGAACACTGAAGCTTTCTTT.

This chain uses TRBV12-3 or TRBV12-4 with TRBJ1-5, with D possibly being TRBD1 (5 bases). The CDR3 is 16 amino acids. V dropped 6 bases and J dropped 0 bases, with 15 bases sitting between them. The chain's CDR3 is CASSSGLGSSNQPQHF. The CDR3 region has the DNA TGTGCCAGCAGCTCGGGACTGGGAAGTAGCAATCAGCCCCAGCATTTT.

This clonotype was picked up a small number of times. The chain links TRBV2 to TRBJ1-2; D is perhaps TRBD1 (6 bases). The CDR3 is made up of 15 amino acids. Trimming took off 3 bases at V and 4 bases at J, with 15 bases between the two ends. In germline, CDR1 is SNHLY, CDR2 FYNNEI. The CDR3 bases are TGTGCCAGCAGTGAGGTGGGGGCTTCGAGCTATGGCTACACCTTC. It yields the protein CASSEVGASSYGYTF.

At least ten counts were recorded for this clonotype. The J gene is TRBJ1-1, the V gene TRBV7-9; 8 bases line up with TRBD1. The CDR3 contains 13 residues. With 3 bases clipped from V and 9 bases from J, the junction kept 6 bases outside the gene matches. Per germline, CDR1 SEHNR and CDR2 FQNEAQ (reference sequence). The chain's CDR3 is CASSFAGGSKAFF. The CDR3 DNA follows: TGTGCCAGCAGCTTTGCAGGGGGCAGTAAAGCTTTCTTT.

This clonotype was seen repeatedly, ten times or more. CDR3 loop: CATTRTGGYEQYF. CDR3 nucleotides: TGTGCCACCACAAGGACAGGGGGATACGAGCAGTACTTC. The chain links TRBV19 to TRBJ2-7; 10 bases match TRBD1. V lost 10 bases and J lost 4; bases outside the gene matches: 7. The germline V gene encodes CDR1 LNHDA and CDR2 SQIVND (reference sequence). The CDR3 sequence is 13 residues long.